Following are 10 T cell receptor beta chains from one sample sequenced in a study of cytomegalovirus exposure and HLA in healthy donors. With 60 Vbeta and 13 Jbeta primers, the PCR was carried out. Libraries were prepared by immunoSEQ multiplex PCR; TCRdb keeps only in-frame clonotypes and omits some of them. Of about 260,000 clones in the sample, approximately 84% were seen once. Material: PBMCs. These receptors were taken from a woman between 40 and 55 years old in good health and CMV-seropositive.

This clone was seen only once. The J gene is TRBJ1-3, the V gene TRBV9; the D gene is possibly TRBD1 (6 bases). Germline-derived CDR1 and CDR2 are SGDLS and YYNGEE. V was shortened by 2 bases and J by 2 bases, with 14 bases between the two germline ends. The CDR3 runs 16 residues. The CDR3 region has the DNA TGTGCCAGCAGCGTTTGGGAGACAGGCGCTGGAAACACCATATATTTT. Protein: CASSVWETGAGNTIYF.

V gene TRBV10-3 combines with J gene TRBJ1-2, with TRBD1 as a possible D gene (5 bases). V was pared by 2 bases and J by 8 bases, with 21 bases between. Germline assignment: CDR1 ENHRY and CDR2 SYGVKD. The CDR3 consists of 16 residues. CDR3 sequence: CAISEGSRPGVKGYTF. Here the CDR3 DNA reads TGTGCCATCAGTGAGGGGTCCCGGCCGGGGGTGAAAGGCTACACCTTC.

This chain uses TRBV6-1 with TRBJ2-7; D possibly corresponds to TRBD2 (6 bases). CDR1 MNHNS and CDR2 SASEGT come from the germline V gene. There are 15 residues in the CDR3. Trimming took 1 base from V and 3 from J, leaving 13 bases between them. CDR3 amino acids: CASSEVVAANYEQYF. CDR3 sequence (DNA): TGTGCCAGCAGTGAAGTGGTAGCGGCTAACTACGAGCAGTACTTC.

The chain carries TRBV4-2 and TRBJ2-7, with unresolved D. Trimming stripped 5 bases from V and 0 bases from J, with 8 bases between. CDR3 length: 13 amino acids. Germline assignment: CDR1 LGHNA and CDR2 YNFKEQ. In DNA form, the CDR3 reads TGTGCCAGCAGCGAGAGTGGCTCCTACGAGCAGTACTTC. It encodes CASSESGSYEQYF.

CDR3 amino acids: CASSPSRTSGSGNTIYF. CDR3 in DNA: TGTGCCAGCTCCCCATCTAGGACGAGCGGCTCTGGAAACACCATATATTTT. The chain has TRBV18 and TRBJ1-3, with unresolved D. This CDR3 has 17 residues. Germline CDR1 and CDR2: KGHSH and LQKENI. Trimming left V 6 bases short and J 0 bases short, with 18 bases between.

This clone was counted once. The chain uses TRBV15 and TRBJ2-7, with 9 nucleotides matching TRBD2. V trimming: 1 base; J trimming: 0 bases; junction bases outside the gene matches: 4. Per germline, CDR1 LNHNV and CDR2 YYDKDF (reference sequence). This CDR3 contains 16 residues. CDR3 DNA: TGTGCCACCAGCAGAGTTATGGGACTAGCCTCCTACGAGCAGTACTTC. This encodes CATSRVMGLASYEQYF. The whole variable domain, filled in from reference TRBV15 and TRBJ2-7, reads DAMVIQNPRYQVTQFGKPVTLSCSQTLNHNVMYWYQQKSSQAPKLLFHYYDKDFNNEADTPDNFQSRRPNTSFCFLDIRSPGLGDTAMYLCATSRVMGLASYEQYFGPGTRLTVT.

The rearrangement joins TRBV2 to TRBJ1-1; possible D gene TRBD1, 6 bases. Germline CDR1 reads SNHLY; CDR2 reads FYNNEI. CDR3 length equals 15 residues. V was clipped by 0 bases and J by 4 bases, with 12 bases between them. DNA of the CDR3: TGTGCCAGCAGTGAAGCTATGGGGGCCGGCACTGAAGCTTTCTTT. Residues: CASSEAMGAGTEAFF.

As regards this clone: Other DNA sequences in the same sample also yield this CDR3. The chain joins TRBV4-3 to TRBJ1-5; D unresolved. Germline values: CDR1 LGHNA, CDR2 YSLEER. CDR3 length: 13 residues. V shed 0 bases and J shed 6 bases, with 6 bases lying between them. The CDR3: CASSQDRGQPQHF. The CDR3 DNA follows: TGCGCCAGCAGCCAAGATCGAGGTCAGCCCCAGCATTTT.

V and J are TRBV4-3 and TRBJ2-7, with 13 nucleotides matching TRBD2. The V gene's germline CDR1 is LGHNA and CDR2 YSLEER. This CDR3 is 16 amino acids long. With V trimmed by 3 bases and J by 5 bases, 7 bases remained unmatched. The CDR3 reads CASSQDLTSGRNEQYF. DNA of the CDR3: TGCGCCAGCAGCCAGGACCTGACTAGCGGGAGGAACGAGCAGTACTTC.

This clone was counted once. The chain is built from TRBV29-1 and TRBJ2-2; 14 positions agree with TRBD2. CDR3 length: 18 amino acids. The germline CDR1 and CDR2 sequences are SQVTM and ANQGSEA. Trimming removed 6 bases from V and 2 bases from J; junction bases left unmatched: 11. The CDR3 sequence is CSVKTGTSGSQNTGELFF. CDR3 bases: TGCAGCGTGAAAACCGGGACTAGCGGGAGCCAAAACACCGGGGAGCTGTTTTTT.